The next 10 T cell receptor beta chains were all read from a single sample in a study of T cell changes during pregnancy in multiple sclerosis. Measured with immunoSEQ multiplex PCR; TCRdb has only the in-frame clones, and not every one. This table holds roughly 61,000 clones, roughly 93% found once. Material: peripheral blood, obtained after pregnancy. All receptors come from a female donor with multiple sclerosis, enrolled in a pregnancy study.

The genes are TRBV4-3 and TRBJ2-7; D perhaps matches TRBD1 (6 bases). The germline V gene has CDR1 LGHNA and CDR2 YSLEER. The length of the CDR3 is 16 residues. The V end lost 0 bases, the J end lost 0 bases, and 12 bases lay between the germline ends. The DNA of the CDR3 is TGCGCCAGCAGCCAAGATCCTCAGGACAGCTCCTACGAGCAGTACTTC. This encodes CASSQDPQDSSYEQYF.

The chain recombines TRBV27 with TRBJ1-3; TRBD1 aligns across 8 bases. The V gene's germline CDR1 is MNHEY and CDR2 SMNVEV (reference sequence). V gave up 6 bases and J gave up 4 bases; unmatched junction bases: 8. This CDR3 comprises 15 residues. The CDR3 region has the DNA TGTGCCAGCAGGCGTACCGGGACAGGCGGAAACACCATATATTTT. This sequence encodes CASRRTGTGGNTIYF.

V is TRBV11-2 and J is TRBJ2-2; 14 positions match TRBD2. This CDR3 is 17 amino acids long. CDR1 SGHAT and CDR2 FQNNGV come from the germline V gene. The V and J ends lost 4 bases and 6 bases, in that order; junction bases with no gene match: 7. CDR3 in amino acids: CASSSTSGRARPGELFF. Here the CDR3 DNA reads TGTGCCAGCAGCTCGACTAGCGGGAGGGCCCGGCCCGGGGAGCTGTTTTTT.

V gene TRBV20-1 combines with J gene TRBJ2-7, with TRBD1 identical over 8 bases. The CDR3 contains 11 residues. The germline V gene has CDR1 DFQATT and CDR2 SNEGSKA (reference sequence). The junction had 11 bases not matched to a gene; V was cut back by 6 bases and J by 13 bases. This CDR3 is CSATLGGQDYF. The CDR3 DNA follows: TGCAGTGCCACACTCGGGGGACAGGACTACTTC.

The sample holds one count of this clone. The rearrangement uses TRBV5-4 and TRBJ2-2, with D maybe TRBD1 (6 bases). V dropped 3 bases and J dropped 3 bases, with 9 bases sitting between them. Germline-derived CDR1 and CDR2 are SGHNT and YYREEE (reference sequence). CDR3 length: 14 residues. This CDR3 is CASSSTGYTGELFF. The CDR3 DNA is TGTGCCAGCAGCTCGACAGGATACACCGGGGAGCTGTTTTTT.

The chain employs TRBV14 and TRBJ2-3, with 8 bases fitting TRBD1. This CDR3 is 14 amino acids long. Trimming at V came to 4 bases and at J to 3 bases, leaving 3 bases not matched to a gene. Per the germline V gene, CDR1 is SGHDN and CDR2 is FVKESK. DNA for the CDR3: TGTGCCAGCAGCCTTTACAGGGGGACAGATACGCAGTATTTT. Translated, it gives CASSLYRGTDTQYF. The entire variable domain, with the rest obtained from reference TRBV14 and TRBJ2-3, is as follows: EAGVTQFPSHSVIEKGQTVTLRCDPISGHDNLYWYRRVMGKEIKFLLHFVKESKQDESGMPNNRFLAERTGGTYSTLKVQPAELEDSGVYFCASSLYRGTDTQYFGPGTRLTVL.

The chain recombines TRBV2 with TRBJ1-2; 8 bases match TRBD1. After removal of 6 bases from V and 8 bases from J, the junction contained 8 bases not matched to a gene. The CDR3 has 13 amino acids. From germline, CDR1 is SNHLY and CDR2 FYNNEI. In nucleotides, the CDR3 is TGTGCCAGCAGGTCCGGGACAGGACTGGGCTACACCTTC. Protein product: CASRSGTGLGYTF. The entire variable domain, with the rest obtained from reference TRBV2 and TRBJ1-2, is as follows: EPEVTQTPSHQVTQMGQEVILRCVPISNHLYFYWYRQILGQKVEFLVSFYNNEISEKSEIFDDQFSVERPDGSNFTLKIRSTKLEDSAMYFCASRSGTGLGYTFGSGTRLTVV.

This rearrangement joins TRBV27 to TRBJ2-7; D is ambiguous. V lost 5 bases to trimming and J lost 0 bases, with 8 bases between them. The CDR3 extends over 13 amino acids. Germline V gene lookup returns CDR1 MNHEY and CDR2 SMNVEV (reference sequence). This chain's CDR3 is CASSESHSYEQYF. The CDR3 DNA follows: TGTGCCAGCAGTGAGTCTCACTCCTACGAGCAGTACTTC.

The gene calls are TRBV30 and TRBJ1-1, with D uncertain. Looked up from germline, CDR1 is GTSNPN and CDR2 is SVGIG (reference sequence). CDR3 size: 11 residues. The V end was cut by 8 bases, the J end by 1 base, with 8 bases between. Here the CDR3 DNA reads TGTGCCGCCAGCGCGAACACTGAAGCTTTCTTT. Encoded protein: CAASANTEAFF. Full variable domain (missing parts from reference TRBV30 and TRBJ1-1): SQTIHQWPATLVQPVGSPLSLECTVEGTSNPNLYWYRQAAGRGLQLLFYSVGIGQISSEVPQNLSASRPQDRQFILSSKKLLLSDSGFYLCAASANTEAFFGQGTRLTVV.

The gene calls are TRBV19 and TRBJ2-5; D might be TRBD2 (6 bases). V was pared by 1 base and J by 1 base, with 7 bases between. The CDR3 contains 14 residues. Germline lookup yields CDR1 LNHDA and CDR2 SQIVND (reference sequence). The CDR3 here is CASSIGGVQETQYF. The CDR3, as DNA: TGTGCCAGTAGTATAGGGGGGGTCCAAGAGACCCAGTACTTC.